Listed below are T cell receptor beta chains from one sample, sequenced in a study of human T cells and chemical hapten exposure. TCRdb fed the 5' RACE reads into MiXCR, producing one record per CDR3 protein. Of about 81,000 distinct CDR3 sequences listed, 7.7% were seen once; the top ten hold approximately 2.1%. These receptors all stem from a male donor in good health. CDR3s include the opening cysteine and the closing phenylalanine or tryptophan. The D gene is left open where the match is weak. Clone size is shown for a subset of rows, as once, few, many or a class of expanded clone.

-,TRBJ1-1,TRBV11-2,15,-,TGTGCCAGCAGCTTACCCGAGGGGACGGGCACTGAAGCTTTCTTT,CASSLPEGTGTEAFF
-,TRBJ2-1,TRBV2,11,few,TGTGCCAGGTCGACAGGTAATGAGCAGTTCTTC,CARSTGNEQFF
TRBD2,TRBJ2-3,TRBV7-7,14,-,TGTGCCAGCAGCCGGGAGGGGAGCGCAGATACGCAGTATTTT,CASSREGSADTQYF
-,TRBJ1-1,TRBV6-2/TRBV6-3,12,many,TGTGCCAGCAGTTACCGGACACGTGAAGCTTTCTTT,CASSYRTREAFF
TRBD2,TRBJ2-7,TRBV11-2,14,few,TGTGCCAGCAGCCAGTCGGGGGGCTCCTACGAGCAGTACTTC,CASSQSGGSYEQYF
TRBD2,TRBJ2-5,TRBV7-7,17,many,TGTGCCAGCAGCGTCGGGACTAGCGGGAGCCCCCAAGAGACCCAGTACTTC,CASSVGTSGSPQETQYF
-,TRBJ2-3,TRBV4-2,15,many,TGTGCCAGCAGCCAAGTTCTAGCTAGCACAGATACGCAGTATTTT,CASSQVLASTDTQYF
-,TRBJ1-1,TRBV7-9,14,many,TGTGCCAGCAGGCCAGAGGTGGTTGGGTCTGAAGCTTTCTTT,CASRPEVVGSEAFF
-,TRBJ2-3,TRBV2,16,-,TGTGCCAGCCTAAATCGAGGGTGGGCGGGCACAGATACGCAGTATTTT,CASLNRGWAGTDTQYF
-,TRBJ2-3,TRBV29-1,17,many,TGCAGCGTCGGCGGAACCTTAGCGGTTAGAGGCACAGATACGCAGTATTTT,CSVGGTLAVRGTDTQYF
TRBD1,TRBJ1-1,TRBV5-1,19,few,TGCGCCAGCAGCTTGGTTTCGGTCTATCGACAGGGAGGAGGCACTGAAGCTTTCTTT,CASSLVSVYRQGGGTEAFF
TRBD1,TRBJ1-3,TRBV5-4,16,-,TGTGCCAGCAGCCTGAGGACAGGGCCCTCTGGAAACACCATATATTTT,CASSLRTGPSGNTIYF
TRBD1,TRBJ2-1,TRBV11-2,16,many,TGTGCCAGCAGCTCCTACCCGGGACAGTCGAGAAATGAGCAGTTCTTC,CASSSYPGQSRNEQFF
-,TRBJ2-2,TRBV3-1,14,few,TGTGCCAGCAGCCAAGAGGGCTACACCGGGGAGCTGTTTTTT,CASSQEGYTGELFF